Listed below are T cell receptor beta chains from one sample, sequenced in a study of cytomegalovirus exposure and HLA in healthy donors. The protocol was immunoSEQ multiplex PCR, while the TCRdb copy is restricted to in-frame clones and leaves out a portion. The profile covers over 45,000 clones, with roughly 84% appearing a single time and 4.3% taken by the ten largest. Sample: PBMCs. These receptors were obtained from a man aged 25 to 45 in good health and CMV-seronegative. Both conserved end residues are part of each CDR3. The order of the fields is V gene, D gene, J gene, clone size, CDR3 protein, CDR3 DNA. D genes are given only for firm matches. Size values are once, few and many counts, or a class for expanded clones, and some rows have none.

V: TRBV19; D: .; J: TRBJ1-5; size: .; CDR3: CASSSGGGGNQPQHF; DNA: TGTGCCAGCAGTAGTGGGGGGGGAGGCAATCAGCCCCAGCATTTT
V: TRBV9; D: TRBD1; J: TRBJ1-2; size: .; CDR3: CASSPGQYGYTF; DNA: TGTGCCAGCAGCCCGGGACAGTATGGCTACACCTTC
V: TRBV11-2; D: TRBD2; J: TRBJ2-5; size: .; CDR3: CASSLEPLAGERRETQYF; DNA: TGTGCCAGCAGCTTAGAGCCCCTAGCGGGAGAGAGGAGGGAGACCCAGTACTTC
V: TRBV5-4; D: .; J: TRBJ2-3; size: .; CDR3: CASSLGTGRADTQYF; DNA: TGTGCCAGCAGCTTGGGGACAGGGAGGGCAGATACGCAGTATTTT
V: TRBV11-1; D: TRBD1; J: TRBJ1-2; size: .; CDR3: CASGRDRADYGYTF; DNA: TGTGCCAGCGGAAGGGACAGGGCTGATTATGGCTACACCTTC
V: TRBV29-1; D: TRBD1; J: TRBJ1-2; size: .; CDR3: CSGGGPRDRDGYTF; DNA: TGCAGCGGGGGAGGCCCCCGCGACAGGGACGGCTACACCTTC
V: TRBV10-3; D: TRBD2; J: TRBJ2-7; size: .; CDR3: CASSGTSGEQYF; DNA: TGTGCCAGCTCCGGGACTAGCGGCGAGCAGTACTTC
V: TRBV6-5; D: .; J: TRBJ2-5; size: .; CDR3: CASSSEETQYF; DNA: TGTGCCAGCAGTTCGGAGGAGACCCAGTACTTC
V: TRBV29-1; D: TRBD2; J: TRBJ2-1; size: .; CDR3: CSVEDPGGGRFF; DNA: TGCAGCGTTGAAGACCCGGGGGGGGGTAGGTTCTTC
V: TRBV27; D: TRBD2; J: TRBJ2-1; size: .; CDR3: CASSLRSGISNEQFF; DNA: TGTGCCAGCAGTTTACGGAGCGGGATTAGCAATGAGCAGTTCTTC
V: TRBV15; D: .; J: TRBJ1-1; size: .; CDR3: CATSRDRMRNTEAFF; DNA: TGTGCCACCAGCAGAGATCGAATGAGGAACACTGAAGCTTTCTTT
V: TRBV27; D: .; J: TRBJ2-2; size: .; CDR3: CASSSMRNTGELFF; DNA: TGTGCCAGCAGTTCTATGCGGAACACCGGGGAGCTGTTTTTT
V: TRBV18; D: .; J: TRBJ1-2; size: once; CDR3: CASSPEARDGYTF; DNA: TGTGCCAGCTCACCTGAGGCACGGGATGGCTACACCTTC
V: TRBV25-1; D: TRBD2; J: TRBJ2-5; size: once; CDR3: CASSGTSGRASGETQYF; DNA: TGTGCCAGCAGCGGGACTAGCGGGAGGGCCTCCGGAGAGACCCAGTACTTC
V: TRBV5-5; D: .; J: TRBJ2-7; size: .; CDR3: CASSSTGNEQYF; DNA: TGTGCCAGCAGCTCTACAGGGAACGAGCAGTACTTC
V: TRBV18; D: .; J: TRBJ1-1; size: .; CDR3: CASSSSLDKMNTEAFF; DNA: TGTGCCAGCTCATCATCGCTGGACAAGATGAACACTGAAGCTTTCTTT
V: TRBV7-9; D: .; J: TRBJ2-7; size: .; CDR3: CASSLRENEQYF; DNA: TGTGCCAGCAGCTTACGGGAGAACGAGCAGTACTTC
V: TRBV6-8; D: TRBD2; J: TRBJ2-5; size: .; CDR3: CASSNSDGRGETQYF; DNA: TGTGCCAGCAGCAACTCGGACGGGAGGGGGGAGACCCAGTACTTC
V: TRBV14; D: TRBD2; J: TRBJ2-3; size: .; CDR3: CASSPRTSGFVDTQYF; DNA: TGTGCCAGCAGCCCAAGGACTAGCGGGTTTGTGGATACGCAGTATTTT
V: TRBV2; D: TRBD1; J: TRBJ1-2; size: .; CDR3: CASTHLTGADYGYTF; DNA: TGTGCCAGCACCCACCTCACAGGGGCGGACTATGGCTACACCTTC
V: TRBV19; D: .; J: TRBJ2-3; size: .; CDR3: CASTKDRYTDTQYF; DNA: TGTGCCAGTACTAAAGACAGGTACACAGATACGCAGTATTTT
V: TRBV6-5; D: TRBD2; J: TRBJ2-3; size: once; CDR3: CASSYEVAGRTDTQYF; DNA: TGTGCCAGCAGTTACGAGGTAGCGGGGCGCACAGATACGCAGTATTTT
V: TRBV5-1; D: TRBD2; J: TRBJ2-2; size: .; CDR3: CASSAGLAGTGELFF; DNA: TGCGCCAGCAGCGCGGGACTAGCGGGAACCGGGGAGCTGTTTTTT
V: TRBV21-1; D: .; J: TRBJ1-1; size: .; CDR3: CASSRGGGNTEAFF; DNA: TGTGCCAGCAGCAGAGGGGGGGGGAACACTGAAGCTTTCTTT
V: TRBV6-5; D: TRBD1; J: TRBJ2-2; size: .; CDR3: CASSFDRVTGELFF; DNA: TGTGCCAGCAGTTTCGACAGGGTCACCGGGGAGCTGTTTTTT
V: TRBV18; D: TRBD1; J: TRBJ2-3; size: .; CDR3: CASSPEEGQGHTDTQYF; DNA: TGTGCCAGCTCACCGGAAGAAGGACAGGGACACACAGATACGCAGTATTTT
V: TRBV6-6; D: .; J: TRBJ1-2; size: few; CDR3: CASRASGGNRSYGYTF; DNA: TGTGCCAGCAGGGCATCCGGGGGGAATAGGAGCTATGGCTACACCTTC
V: TRBV30; D: TRBD2; J: TRBJ2-3; size: once; CDR3: CAWSVAGEADTQYF; DNA: TGTGCCTGGAGTGTGGCGGGAGAGGCAGATACGCAGTATTTT
V: TRBV4-3; D: TRBD1; J: TRBJ2-6; size: .; CDR3: CASSQVGQGLTGANVLTF; DNA: TGCGCCAGCAGCCAAGTCGGACAGGGCCTTACTGGGGCCAACGTCCTGACTTTC
V: TRBV5-4; D: TRBD2; J: TRBJ2-7; size: .; CDR3: CASSLTSGSWNEQYF; DNA: TGTGCCAGCAGCTTGACTAGCGGGAGTTGGAACGAGCAGTACTTC
V: TRBV18; D: TRBD2; J: TRBJ2-2; size: .; CDR3: CASSPRLAGAPPGELFF; DNA: TGTGCCAGCTCACCACGGCTAGCGGGGGCCCCACCCGGGGAGCTGTTTTTT
V: TRBV9; D: .; J: TRBJ1-1; size: .; CDR3: CASSGEGRLNTEAFF; DNA: TGTGCCAGCAGCGGGGAGGGGCGGTTGAACACTGAAGCTTTCTTT
V: TRBV7-2; D: .; J: TRBJ1-1; size: .; CDR3: CASSLGGAEAFF; DNA: TGTGCCAGCAGCTTAGGGGGAGCTGAAGCTTTCTTT
V: TRBV5-4; D: TRBD1; J: TRBJ1-2; size: .; CDR3: CASSGDSYGYTF; DNA: TGTGCCAGCAGCGGGGACAGCTATGGCTACACCTTC
V: TRBV11-2; D: .; J: TRBJ1-5; size: .; CDR3: CASSFGHGDQPQHF; DNA: TGTGCCAGCAGTTTTGGACATGGCGATCAGCCCCAGCATTTT
V: TRBV5-5; D: .; J: TRBJ2-3; size: .; CDR3: CASSLLTSTDTQYF; DNA: TGTGCCAGCAGCTTGTTGACTAGCACAGATACGCAGTATTTT
V: TRBV6-1; D: .; J: TRBJ1-2; size: .; CDR3: CASSEGLPTVNYGYTF; DNA: TGTGCCAGCAGTGAGGGACTCCCGACCGTTAACTATGGCTACACCTTC
V: TRBV30; D: TRBD1; J: TRBJ2-2; size: .; CDR3: CAWRGDRETGELFF; DNA: TGTGCCTGGAGGGGGGACAGGGAGACCGGGGAGCTGTTTTTT
V: TRBV4-3; D: TRBD2; J: TRBJ2-2; size: .; CDR3: CASSQVPPASGGYTGELFF; DNA: TGCGCCAGCAGCCAAGTCCCCCCCGCTAGCGGGGGGTACACCGGGGAGCTGTTTTTT
V: TRBV11-2; D: TRBD2; J: TRBJ2-2; size: .; CDR3: CASSPRAGVGTGELFF; DNA: TGTGCCAGCAGCCCCCGAGCGGGAGTTGGAACCGGGGAGCTGTTTTTT
V: TRBV30; D: TRBD2; J: TRBJ2-7; size: .; CDR3: CAWSAGGPREQYF; DNA: TGTGCCTGGTCGGCGGGAGGGCCGCGGGAGCAGTACTTC
V: TRBV5-4; D: .; J: TRBJ2-1; size: .; CDR3: CASSLPGYNEQFF; DNA: TGTGCCAGCAGCTTGCCAGGTTACAATGAGCAGTTCTTC